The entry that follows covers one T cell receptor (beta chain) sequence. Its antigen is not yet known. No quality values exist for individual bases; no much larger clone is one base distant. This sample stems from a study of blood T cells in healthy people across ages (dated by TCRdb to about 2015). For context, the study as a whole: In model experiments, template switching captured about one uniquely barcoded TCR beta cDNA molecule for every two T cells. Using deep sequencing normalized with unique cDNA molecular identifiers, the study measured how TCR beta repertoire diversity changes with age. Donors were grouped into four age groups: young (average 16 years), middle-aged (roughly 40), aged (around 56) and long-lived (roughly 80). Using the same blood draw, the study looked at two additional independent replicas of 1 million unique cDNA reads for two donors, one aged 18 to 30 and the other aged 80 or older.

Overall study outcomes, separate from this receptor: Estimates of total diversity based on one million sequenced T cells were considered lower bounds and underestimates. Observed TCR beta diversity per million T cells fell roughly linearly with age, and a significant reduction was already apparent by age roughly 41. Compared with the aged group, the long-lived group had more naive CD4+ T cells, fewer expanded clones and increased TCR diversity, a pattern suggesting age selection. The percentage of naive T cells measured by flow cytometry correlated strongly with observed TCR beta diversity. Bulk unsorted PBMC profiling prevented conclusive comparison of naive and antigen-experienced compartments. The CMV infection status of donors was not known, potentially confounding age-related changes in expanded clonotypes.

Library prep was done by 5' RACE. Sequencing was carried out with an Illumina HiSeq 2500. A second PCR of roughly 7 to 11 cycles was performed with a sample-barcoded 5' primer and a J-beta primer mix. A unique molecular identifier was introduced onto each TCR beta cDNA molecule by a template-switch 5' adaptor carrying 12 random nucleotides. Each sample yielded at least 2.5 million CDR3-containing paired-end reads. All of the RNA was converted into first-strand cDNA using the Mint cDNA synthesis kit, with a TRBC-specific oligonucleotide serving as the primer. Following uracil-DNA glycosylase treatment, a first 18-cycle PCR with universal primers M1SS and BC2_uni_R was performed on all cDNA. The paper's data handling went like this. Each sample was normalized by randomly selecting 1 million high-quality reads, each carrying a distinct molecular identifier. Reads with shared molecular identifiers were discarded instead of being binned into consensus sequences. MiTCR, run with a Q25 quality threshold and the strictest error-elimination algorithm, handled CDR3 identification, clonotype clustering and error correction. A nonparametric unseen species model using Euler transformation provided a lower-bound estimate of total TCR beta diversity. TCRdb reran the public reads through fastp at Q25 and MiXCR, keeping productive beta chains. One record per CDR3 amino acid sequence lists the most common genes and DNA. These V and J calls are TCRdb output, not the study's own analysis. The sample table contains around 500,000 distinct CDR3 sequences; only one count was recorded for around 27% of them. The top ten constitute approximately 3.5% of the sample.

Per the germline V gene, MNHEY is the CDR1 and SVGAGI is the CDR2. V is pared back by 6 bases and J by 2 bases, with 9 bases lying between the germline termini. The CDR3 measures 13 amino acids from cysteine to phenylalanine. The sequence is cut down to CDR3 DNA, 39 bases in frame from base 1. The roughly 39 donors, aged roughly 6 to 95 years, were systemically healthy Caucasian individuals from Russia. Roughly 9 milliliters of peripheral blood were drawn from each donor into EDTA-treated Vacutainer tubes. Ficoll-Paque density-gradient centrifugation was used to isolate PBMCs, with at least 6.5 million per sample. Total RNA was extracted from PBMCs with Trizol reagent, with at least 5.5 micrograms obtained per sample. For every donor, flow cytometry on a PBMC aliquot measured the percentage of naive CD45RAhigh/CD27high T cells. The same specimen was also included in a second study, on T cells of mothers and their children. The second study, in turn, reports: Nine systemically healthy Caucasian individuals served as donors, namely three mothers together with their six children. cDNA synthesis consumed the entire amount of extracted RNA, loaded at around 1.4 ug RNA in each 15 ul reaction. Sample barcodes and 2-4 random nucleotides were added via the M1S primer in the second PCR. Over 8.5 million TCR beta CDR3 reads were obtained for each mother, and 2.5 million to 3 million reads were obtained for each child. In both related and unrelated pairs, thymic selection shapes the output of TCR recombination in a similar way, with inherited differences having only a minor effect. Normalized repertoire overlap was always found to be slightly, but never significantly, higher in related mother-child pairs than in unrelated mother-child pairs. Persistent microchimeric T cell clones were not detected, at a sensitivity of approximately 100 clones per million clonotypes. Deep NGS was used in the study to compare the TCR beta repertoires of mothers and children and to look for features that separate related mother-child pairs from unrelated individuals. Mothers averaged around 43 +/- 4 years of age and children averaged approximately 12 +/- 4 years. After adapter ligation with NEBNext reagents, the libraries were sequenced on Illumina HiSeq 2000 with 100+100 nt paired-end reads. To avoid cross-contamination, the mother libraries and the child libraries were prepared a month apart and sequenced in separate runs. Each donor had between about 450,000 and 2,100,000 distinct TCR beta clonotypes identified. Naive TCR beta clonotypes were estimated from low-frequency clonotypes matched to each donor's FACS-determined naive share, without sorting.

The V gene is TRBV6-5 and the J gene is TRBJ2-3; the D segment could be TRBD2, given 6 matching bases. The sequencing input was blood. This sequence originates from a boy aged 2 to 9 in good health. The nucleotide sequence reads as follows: TGTGCCAGCAGGGAGGGGATCACAGATACGCAGTATTTT. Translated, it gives CASREGITDTQYF.